This T cell receptor beta chain appears in the sequencing data of a study of blood T cell repertoires in COVID-19. Study as a whole: Some COVID-19 samples were acute and others convalescent; all came from the United States, Italy and Spain. The cDNA or gDNA used as material had been derived from T cells, B-cell-depleted T cells, or PBMCs.

In the original workflow: Amplifying reference gene primers gave estimates of nucleated cell counts. TCRdb keeps only in-frame clones here, not all; method: immunoSEQ multiplex PCR. The DNA was the basis for D and trimming; V, J and clone size are from that table. The table records under 250,000 clones, over 80% of them present only once. Germline CDR1 LNHDA, CDR2 SQIVND (reference sequence). Trimming at V came to 7 bases and at J to 10 bases, leaving 10 bases not matched to a gene. There are 13 residues in the CDR3. J is TRBJ2-1 and V is TRBV19; 7 bases match TRBD1. Source material: peripheral blood. This clonotype was obtained from a woman in her seventies with active or convalescent COVID-19. The chain's CDR3 is CASNRDRVGEQFF. The CDR3 DNA reads TGTGCCAGTAACCGGGACAGAGTTGGCGAGCAGTTCTTC.